The 4 T cell receptor beta chains presented below share a single source sample, sequenced in a study of OX40 agonist ivuxolimab in advanced cancers. The assay was immunoSEQ multiplex PCR, and TCRdb's table has in-frame clones only and misses some. The repertoire includes approximately 72,000 clones, 84% of them detected once, and around 0.78% sits in the top ten. The material was CD4+ or CD8+ T cells sorted from blood, obtained in a trial of the OX40 agonist ivuxolimab. These TCRs come from an adult with an advanced solid tumor such as melanoma, head and neck, liver or kidney cancer.

The chain links TRBV25-1 to TRBJ2-5; D is unresolved. This CDR3 has 13 residues. The V gene's germline CDR1 is MGHDK and CDR2 SYGVNS. The V end lost 3 bases, the J end lost 7 bases, and 12 bases lay between the germline ends. CDR3 in DNA: TGTGCCAGCAGTGATCGTAGTTTGGGGACCCAGTACTTC. Translated, it gives CASSDRSLGTQYF.

The V call is TRBV4-2, the J call TRBJ1-2; TRBD1 matches at 9 bases. The trim removed 4 bases at V and 7 bases at J, leaving 10 bases unmatched. From germline, CDR1 is LGHNA and CDR2 YNFKEQ. The length of the CDR3 is 15 residues. CDR3 sequence (DNA): TGTGCCAGCAGCCGAACGGACAGGGGAAATGGTGGCTACACCTTC. Amino acid sequence: CASSRTDRGNGGYTF.

This clone came up once. The V call is TRBV18, the J call TRBJ2-7; TRBD1 aligns across 8 bases. This CDR3 region has 14 residues. The J segment lost 4 bases and the V segment lost 6 bases, leaving 8 bases of the junction unmatched. CDR1 is KGHSH, CDR2 LQKENI, per germline. The CDR3 bases are TGTGCCAGCTCCCCCGGGACAGGAGAGTACGAGCAGTACTTC. Amino acid sequence: CASSPGTGEYEQYF.

The genes are TRBV7-2 and TRBJ2-7; D might be TRBD2 (7 bases). The CDR3 contains 16 residues. Germline lookup yields CDR1 SGHTA and CDR2 FQGNSA. V was cut by 4 bases and J by 4 bases, with 20 bases left in between. CDR3 amino acids: CASSYPLGGRRYEQYF. For the CDR3, the DNA is TGTGCCAGCAGCTATCCCCTCGGGGGGCGACGGTACGAGCAGTACTTC. Drawing the rest from reference TRBV7-2 and TRBJ2-7, the complete variable domain is GAGVSQSPSNKVTEKGKDVELRCDPISGHTALYWYRQSLGQGLEFLIYFQGNSAPDKSGLPSDRFSAERTGGSVSTLTIQRTQQEDSAVYLCASSYPLGGRRYEQYFGPGTRLTVT.